The 22 T cell receptor beta chains below were found in one sample sequenced in a study of blood T cells in healthy people across ages. Using a J-beta primer mix together with a sample-barcoded 5' primer, a second PCR was run for about 7 to 12 cycles. MiXCR, run by TCRdb on the 5' RACE reads, gives a single entry per CDR3 protein. The sample lists about 760,000 distinct CDR3 sequences; 56% were seen once. Material: blood. These receptors all stem from a man in his forties in good health.

The chain uses TRBV3-1 and TRBJ2-7, with D possibly matching TRBD1 (5 bases). The CDR3 runs to 13 residues. The germline V and J ends were trimmed by 4 bases and 5 bases, with 12 bases remaining between them. Germline-derived CDR1 and CDR2 are LGHDT and YNNKEL (reference sequence). CDR3 sequence reads: CASSPRAGHEQYF. The CDR3, as DNA: TGTGCCAGCAGCCCCCGGGCAGGGCACGAGCAGTACTTC.

The chain carries TRBV10-3 and TRBJ2-5; tentatively, D is TRBD1 (6 bases). The CDR3 length is 13 residues. Trimming pared 5 bases from V and 2 bases from J, leaving 9 bases between. From germline, CDR1 is ENHRY and CDR2 SYGVKD. The CDR3 spells CAISSDSQETQYF. DNA of the CDR3: TGTGCCATCAGTTCGGACAGTCAAGAGACCCAGTACTTC.

V usage is TRBV20-1 and J usage is TRBJ2-7; D is perhaps TRBD1 or TRBD2 (5 bases each). CDR1 DFQATT and CDR2 SNEGSKA come from the germline V gene (reference sequence). The CDR3 runs 15 residues. Trimming left V 1 base short and J 2 bases short, with 15 bases between. In DNA form, the CDR3 reads TGCAGTGCTAGAGGGGGACCCTTGGGGACCTACGAGCAGTACTTC. Residues: CSARGGPLGTYEQYF.

V gene TRBV5-1 combines with J gene TRBJ2-3, with TRBD1 matching 9 bases. There are 15 residues in the CDR3. V dropped 0 bases and J dropped 11; count of bases not matched to a gene: 10. Germline V gives CDR1 SGHRS, CDR2 YFSETQ. CDR3 amino acids: CASSLANSGGQGQYF. CDR3 bases: TGCGCCAGCAGCTTGGCCAACTCGGGGGGACAGGGGCAGTATTTT.

The chain joins TRBV29-1 to TRBJ1-1; 7 bases are shared with TRBD1. CDR1 is SQVTM and CDR2 is ANQGSEA in the germline V gene. The CDR3 spans 17 residues. Germline trimming cut 1 base from V and 2 bases from J; bases unmatched to any gene: 13. Here the CDR3 reads CSVEGTGTEKINTEAFF. CDR3 coding DNA: TGCAGCGTTGAAGGGACCGGGACAGAAAAAATTAACACTGAAGCTTTCTTT.

The chain is built from TRBV5-1 and TRBJ2-5, with TRBD1 matching 9 bases. With V trimmed by 3 bases and J by 5 bases, 8 bases remained unmatched. The CDR3 runs 15 residues. CDR1 SGHRS and CDR2 YFSETQ come from the germline V gene. The CDR3, as DNA: TGCGCCAGCAGCTCTACCGGGACAGGGACGGAGACCCAGTACTTC. It encodes CASSSTGTGTETQYF. The full variable domain, completed using reference TRBV5-1 and TRBJ2-5, is KAGVTQTPRYLIKTRGQQVTLSCSPISGHRSVSWYQQTPGQGLQFLFEYFSETQRNKGNFPGRFSGRQFSNSRSEMNVSTLELGDSALYLCASSSTGTGTETQYFGPGTRLLVL.

This clonotype occurred a few times. The chain employs TRBV7-2 and TRBJ2-3, with D unclear. The length of the CDR3 is 14 residues. Per germline, CDR1 SGHTA and CDR2 FQGNSA. V was shortened by 1 base and J by 1 base, with 6 bases between the two germline ends. CDR3 protein: CASSLVEGTDTQYF. As DNA, the CDR3 is TGTGCCAGCAGCTTAGTTGAGGGCACAGATACGCAGTATTTT.

J is TRBJ2-7 and V is TRBV21-1; the table's D call TRBD2 went unverified against the DNA. TRBV21-1 is classified as a pseudogene. This CDR3 region has 14 residues. In DNA form, the CDR3 reads TGTGCCAGCAGCATACGGAGGCACTACTACGAGCAGTACTTC. Amino acids: CASSIRRHYYEQYF.

This clonotype appeared a few times. The chain is built from TRBV28 and TRBJ2-4, with TRBD2 as a possible D gene (6 bases). Germline lookup yields CDR1 MDHEN and CDR2 SYDVKM. The V and J ends lost 2 bases and 0 bases respectively, with 8 bases between them. There are 15 residues in the CDR3. CDR3 amino acids: CASSLRRGAKNIQYF. The CDR3, as DNA: TGTGCCAGCAGTTTACGGCGGGGAGCCAAAAACATTCAGTACTTC. Filled out from reference TRBV28 and TRBJ2-4, the complete variable domain reads DVKVTQSSRYLVKRTGEKVFLECVQDMDHENMFWYRQDPGLGLRLIYFSYDVKMKEKGDIPEGYSVSREKKERFSLILESASTNQTSMYLCASSLRRGAKNIQYFGAGTRLSVL.

The V and J genes are TRBV7-9 and TRBJ2-5; 7 bases map to TRBD1. The end of the DNA fits TRBJ2-7 better, so the J call may be wrong. CDR3 length: 14 amino acids. Germline CDR1 SEHNR, CDR2 FQNEAQ (reference sequence). CDR3 nucleotide sequence: TGTGCCAGCAGCTTAGGCGCAGGGGGAGACGAGCAGTACTTC. Its translation is CASSLGAGGDEQYF.

This clonotype was recorded a few times. This rearrangement joins TRBV12-3 or TRBV12-4 to TRBJ2-3, with 8 nucleotides matching TRBD2. CDR3 length: 16 amino acids. The V and J ends lost 4 bases and 2 bases, in that order; junction bases with no gene match: 8. The CDR3 nucleotides are TGTGCCAGCAGTTCCGCGGCGGGGGGACTCACAGATACGCAGTATTTT. It yields the protein CASSSAAGGLTDTQYF.

This chain uses TRBV7-9 with TRBJ2-5; 7 nucleotides agree with TRBD1. This CDR3 contains 16 residues. Germline-derived CDR1 and CDR2 are SEHNR and FQNEAQ (reference sequence). V shed 4 bases, J shed 6 bases, and the junction held 14 bases outside the gene matches. The DNA for the CDR3 is TGTGCCAGCAGCTCAATGACAGGGTCCACGGGGCAGACCCAGTACTTC. It translates to CASSSMTGSTGQTQYF.

The chain links TRBV7-2 to TRBJ1-1; no definite D call. Trimming pared 1 base from V and 7 bases from J, leaving 13 bases between. The CDR3 length is 14 residues. CDR1 is SGHTA and CDR2 is FQGNSA in the germline V gene. CDR3 nucleotides: TGTGCCAGCAGCTTAGTCTTCGGGCGGGGTGAAGCTTTCTTT. Amino acid sequence: CASSLVFGRGEAFF.

This clonotype has a handful of counts. V gene TRBV7-9 combines with J gene TRBJ2-5; D uncertain. With the DNA end fitting TRBJ2-7 better, the J assignment may be wrong. This CDR3 comprises 15 residues. Germline V CDR1 and CDR2: SEHNR, FQNEAQ (reference sequence). Here the CDR3 DNA reads TGTGCCAGCAGCTTAGACCTGGCTGGAATCTACGAGCAGTACTTC. It encodes CASSLDLAGIYEQYF.

The chain employs TRBV6-2 or TRBV6-3 and TRBJ2-7; 7 bases fit TRBD2. The germline V gene encodes CDR1 MNHEY and CDR2 SVGEGT. The trim removed 5 bases at V and 2 bases at J, leaving 6 bases unmatched. The CDR3 loop spans 14 amino acids. CDR3 region: CASSEWGTTYEQYF. CDR3 nucleotides: TGTGCCAGCAGTGAGTGGGGGACTACCTACGAGCAGTACTTC.

The V and J genes are TRBV6-1 and TRBJ2-5; perhaps TRBD1 as D (6 bases). The CDR3 runs 15 residues. Germline V gene sequence: CDR1 MNHNS, CDR2 SASEGT. Trimming shortened V by 7 bases and J by 2 bases, and 17 bases separated the two germline ends. The CDR3 DNA reads TGTGCCAGCACCAGGTCAGGGGTGGGGCAAGAGACCCAGTACTTC. Encoded protein: CASTRSGVGQETQYF.

This chain uses TRBV28 with TRBJ2-7; 7 nucleotides line up with TRBD2. The CDR3 totals 14 residues. V lost 7 bases, J lost 1 base, and 7 bases stayed unmatched. Germline V gene sequence: CDR1 MDHEN, CDR2 SYDVKM. This CDR3 is CASTMGGSSYEQYF. The CDR3, as DNA: TGTGCCAGCACAATGGGCGGGAGTTCCTACGAGCAGTACTTC. Variable domain in full (rest from reference TRBV28 and TRBJ2-7): DVKVTQSSRYLVKRTGEKVFLECVQDMDHENMFWYRQDPGLGLRLIYFSYDVKMKEKGDIPEGYSVSREKKERFSLILESASTNQTSMYLCASTMGGSSYEQYFGPGTRLTVT.

The chain joins TRBV5-5 to TRBJ2-6; the D gene is possibly TRBD1 (5 bases). The CDR3 spans 19 residues. V was cut by 2 bases and J by 2 bases, with 20 bases left in between. Germline-derived CDR1 and CDR2 are SGHKS and YYEKEE (reference sequence). The CDR3: CASSFPWSGKFAGANVLTF. The CDR3 DNA reads TGTGCCAGCAGCTTCCCCTGGTCAGGGAAATTCGCTGGGGCCAACGTCCTGACTTTC.

The chain employs TRBV10-3 and TRBJ2-1, with 10 bases that match TRBD1. Germline loops: CDR1 ENHRY, CDR2 SYGVKD. V was pared by 4 bases and J by 4 bases, with 7 bases of the junction left unmatched. This CDR3 is 16 amino acids long. CDR3 protein: CAISGNDRGQYNEQFF. CDR3 sequence (DNA): TGTGCCATCAGTGGTAACGACAGGGGGCAGTACAATGAGCAGTTCTTC.

This clonotype was counted a few times. The rearrangement links TRBV20-1 to TRBJ2-5; D possibly corresponds to TRBD1 (5 bases). CDR3 length equals 15 residues. Trimming removed 3 bases from V and 3 bases from J, with 17 bases in between. In germline, CDR1 is DFQATT, CDR2 SNEGSKA (reference sequence). CDR3: CSASVGHRMEETQYF. In DNA, the CDR3 is TGCAGTGCTAGCGTAGGACACCGGATGGAAGAGACCCAGTACTTC.

There are a few counts of this clonotype. V gene TRBV7-8 combines with J gene TRBJ2-5, with D possibly being TRBD2 (6 bases). The CDR3 consists of 16 residues. Between the trimmed V and J ends, which lost 5 bases and 4 bases, there was a span of 20 bases. Germline lookup yields CDR1 SGHVS and CDR2 FQNEAQ. CDR3 in DNA: TGTGCCAGCAGCCTAATAGCGGAAACGGGTCTAGAGACCCAGTACTTC. Translation: CASSLIAETGLETQYF. Combining the CDR3 with reference TRBV7-8 and TRBJ2-5 gives the whole variable domain GAGVSQSPRYKVAKRGQDVALRCDPISGHVSLFWYQQALGQGPEFLTYFQNEAQLDKSGLPSDRFFAERPEGSVSTLKIQRTQQEDSAVYLCASSLIAETGLETQYFGPGTRLLVL.

The CDR3, as DNA: TGTGCCAGCATGGGTCCTAACACTGAAGCTTTCTTT. It encodes CASMGPNTEAFF. The chain uses TRBV6-6 and TRBJ1-1, with D uncertain. Trimming shortened V by 7 bases and J by 2 bases, and 8 bases separated the two germline ends. CDR1 and CDR2 (germline): MNHNY, SVGAGI (reference sequence). The CDR3 loop spans 12 amino acids.